This T cell receptor (beta chain) was observed in a study of patients and donors after allogeneic stem cell transplantation. This CDR3 comprises 14 residues. Germline CDR1 is LNHDA and CDR2 is SQIVND (reference sequence). V gave up 3 bases and J gave up 7 bases; unmatched junction bases: 4. TCRdb re-derived calls from the RT-PCR reads in MiXCR, one entry per CDR3 protein. This sample has about 200,000 distinct CDR3 sequences; about 40% occur once, and the top ten carry around 35%. The chain is built from TRBV19 and TRBJ2-3; 10 nucleotides agree with TRBD1. Sequenced: blood, either unsorted or a sorted T cell fraction (not recorded which). The sequence came from a human donor who was either an allogeneic HSCT recipient or a stem cell or donor lymphocyte infusion donor (not recorded which). It is not recorded whose cells these are; they may come from a transplant donor. The chain's CDR3 is CASSIRQGANTQYF. In DNA, the CDR3 is TGTGCCAGTAGTATTCGACAGGGGGCCAATACGCAGTATTTT.